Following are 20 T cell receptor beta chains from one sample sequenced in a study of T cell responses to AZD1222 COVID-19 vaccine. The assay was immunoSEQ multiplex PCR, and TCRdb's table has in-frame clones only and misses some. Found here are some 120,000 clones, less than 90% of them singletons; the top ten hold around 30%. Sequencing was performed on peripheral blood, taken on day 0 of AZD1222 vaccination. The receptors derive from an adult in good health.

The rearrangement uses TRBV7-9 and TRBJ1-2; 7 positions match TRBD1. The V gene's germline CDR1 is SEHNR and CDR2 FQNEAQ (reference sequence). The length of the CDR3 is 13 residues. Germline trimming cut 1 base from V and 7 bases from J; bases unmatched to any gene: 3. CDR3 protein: CASSLEGGSGYTF. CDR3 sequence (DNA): TGTGCCAGCAGCTTAGAAGGGGGCAGTGGCTACACCTTC.

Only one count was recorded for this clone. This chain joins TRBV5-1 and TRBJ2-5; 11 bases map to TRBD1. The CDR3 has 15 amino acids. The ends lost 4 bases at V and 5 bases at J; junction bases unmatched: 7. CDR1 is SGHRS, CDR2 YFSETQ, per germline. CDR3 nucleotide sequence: TGCGCCAGCAGCAGCCTAGGACAGGGGGCTGAGACCCAGTACTTC. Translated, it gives CASSSLGQGAETQYF.

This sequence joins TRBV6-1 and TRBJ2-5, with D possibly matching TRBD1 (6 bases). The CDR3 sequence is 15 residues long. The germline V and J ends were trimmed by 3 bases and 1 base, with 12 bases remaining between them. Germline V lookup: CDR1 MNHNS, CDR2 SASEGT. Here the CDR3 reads CASSEAGQFQETQYF. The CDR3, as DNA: TGTGCCAGCAGTGAGGCCGGACAGTTCCAAGAGACCCAGTACTTC.

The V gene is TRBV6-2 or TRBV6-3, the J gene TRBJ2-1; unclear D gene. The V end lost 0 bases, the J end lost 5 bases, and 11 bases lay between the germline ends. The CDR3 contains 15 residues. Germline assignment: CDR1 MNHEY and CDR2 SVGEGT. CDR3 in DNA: TGTGCCAGCAGTTACTCGAACGCCGGAGACAATGAGCAGTTCTTC. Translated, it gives CASSYSNAGDNEQFF.

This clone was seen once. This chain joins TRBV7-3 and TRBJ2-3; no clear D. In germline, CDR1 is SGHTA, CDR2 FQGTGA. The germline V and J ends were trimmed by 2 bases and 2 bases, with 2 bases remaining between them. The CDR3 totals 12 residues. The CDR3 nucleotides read TGTGCCAGCAGCTTAGACACAGATACGCAGTATTTT. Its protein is CASSLDTDTQYF.

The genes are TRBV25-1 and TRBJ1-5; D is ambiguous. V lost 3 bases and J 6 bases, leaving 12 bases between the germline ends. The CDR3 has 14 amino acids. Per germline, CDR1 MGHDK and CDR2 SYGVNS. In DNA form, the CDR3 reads TGTGCCAGCAGTGAGGAGGGAGACGGTCAGCCCCAGCATTTT. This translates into CASSEEGDGQPQHF.

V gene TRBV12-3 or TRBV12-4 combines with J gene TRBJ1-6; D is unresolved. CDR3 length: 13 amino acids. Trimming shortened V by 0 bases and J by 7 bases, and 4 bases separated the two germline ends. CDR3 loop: CASSLAGNSPLHF. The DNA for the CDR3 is TGTGCCAGCAGTTTAGCGGGAAATTCACCCCTCCACTTT.

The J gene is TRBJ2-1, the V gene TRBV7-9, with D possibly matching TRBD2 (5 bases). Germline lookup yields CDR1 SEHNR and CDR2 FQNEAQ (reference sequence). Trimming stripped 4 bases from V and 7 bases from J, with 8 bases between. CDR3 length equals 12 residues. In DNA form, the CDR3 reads TGTGCCAGCAGCTCACTAGGGAATGAGCAGTTCTTC. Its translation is CASSSLGNEQFF.

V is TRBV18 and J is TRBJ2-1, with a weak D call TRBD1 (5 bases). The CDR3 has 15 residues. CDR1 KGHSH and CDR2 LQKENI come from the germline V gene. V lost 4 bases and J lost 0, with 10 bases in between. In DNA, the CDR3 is TGTGCCAGCTCACGCGACAGAGGCTCCTACAATGAGCAGTTCTTC. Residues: CASSRDRGSYNEQFF.

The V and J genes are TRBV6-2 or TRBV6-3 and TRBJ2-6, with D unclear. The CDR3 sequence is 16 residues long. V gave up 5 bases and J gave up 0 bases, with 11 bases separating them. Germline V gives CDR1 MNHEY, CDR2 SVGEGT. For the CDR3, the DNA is TGTGCCAGCAGTCAGAGACGGAACTCTGGGGCCAACGTCCTGACTTTC. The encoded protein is CASSQRRNSGANVLTF.

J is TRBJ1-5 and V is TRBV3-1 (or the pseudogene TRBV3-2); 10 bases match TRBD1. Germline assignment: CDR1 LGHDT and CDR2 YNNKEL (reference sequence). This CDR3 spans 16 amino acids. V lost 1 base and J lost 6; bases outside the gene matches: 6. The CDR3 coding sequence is TGTGCCAGCAGCCAAGGGTGGGGACAGGGGTCTCAGCCCCAGCATTTT. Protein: CASSQGWGQGSQPQHF.

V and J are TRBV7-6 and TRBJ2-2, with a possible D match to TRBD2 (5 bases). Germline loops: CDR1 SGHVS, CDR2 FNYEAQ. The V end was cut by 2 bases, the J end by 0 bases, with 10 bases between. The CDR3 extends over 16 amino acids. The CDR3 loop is CASSLSLASNTGELFF. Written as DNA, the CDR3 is TGTGCCAGCAGCTTAAGCCTAGCCTCGAACACCGGGGAGCTGTTTTTT.

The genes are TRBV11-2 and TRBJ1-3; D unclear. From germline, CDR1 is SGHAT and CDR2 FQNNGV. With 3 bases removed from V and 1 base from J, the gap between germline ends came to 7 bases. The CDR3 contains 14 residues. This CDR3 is CASSLGPSGNTIYF. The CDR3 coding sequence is TGTGCCAGCAGCTTGGGTCCTTCTGGAAACACCATATATTTT.

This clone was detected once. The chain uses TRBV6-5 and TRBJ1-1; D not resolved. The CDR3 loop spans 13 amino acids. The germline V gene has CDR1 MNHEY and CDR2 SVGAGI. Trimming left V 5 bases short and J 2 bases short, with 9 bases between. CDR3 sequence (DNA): TGTGCCAGCAGTAACACACTAAACACTGAAGCTTTCTTT. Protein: CASSNTLNTEAFF.

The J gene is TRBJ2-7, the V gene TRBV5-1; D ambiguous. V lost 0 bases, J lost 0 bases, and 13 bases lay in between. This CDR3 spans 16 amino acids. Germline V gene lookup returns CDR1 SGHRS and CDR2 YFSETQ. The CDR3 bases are TGCGCCAGCAGCTTGGAGGGCATAATGGCCTCCTACGAGCAGTACTTC. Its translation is CASSLEGIMASYEQYF.

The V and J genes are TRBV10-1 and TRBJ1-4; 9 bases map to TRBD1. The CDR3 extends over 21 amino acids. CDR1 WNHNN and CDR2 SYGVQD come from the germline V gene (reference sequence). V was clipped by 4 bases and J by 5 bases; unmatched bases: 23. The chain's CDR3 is CASSGTLTGGRPLSVNEKLFF. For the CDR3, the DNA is TGCGCCAGCAGTGGGACCTTGACAGGGGGAAGGCCTTTGAGCGTAAATGAAAAACTGTTTTTT.

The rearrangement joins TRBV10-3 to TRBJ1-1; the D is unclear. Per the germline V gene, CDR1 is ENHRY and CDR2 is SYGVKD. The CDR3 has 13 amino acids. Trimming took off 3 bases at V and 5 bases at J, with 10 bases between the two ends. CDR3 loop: CAISDRDFTEAFF. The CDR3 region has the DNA TGTGCCATCAGTGACCGAGATTTTACTGAAGCTTTCTTT.

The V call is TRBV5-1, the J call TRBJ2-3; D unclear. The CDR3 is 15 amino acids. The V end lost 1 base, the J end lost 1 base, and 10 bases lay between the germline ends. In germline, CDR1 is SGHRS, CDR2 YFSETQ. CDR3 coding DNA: TGCGCCAGCAGCTTGCCGGCCGATGGCACAGATACGCAGTATTTT. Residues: CASSLPADGTDTQYF.

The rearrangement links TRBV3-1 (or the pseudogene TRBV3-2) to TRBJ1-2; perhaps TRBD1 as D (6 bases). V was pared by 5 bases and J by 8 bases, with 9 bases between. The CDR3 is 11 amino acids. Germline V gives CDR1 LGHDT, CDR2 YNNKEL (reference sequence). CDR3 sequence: CASSTGRGYTF. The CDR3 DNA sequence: TGTGCCAGCAGCACAGGGCGAGGCTACACCTTC.

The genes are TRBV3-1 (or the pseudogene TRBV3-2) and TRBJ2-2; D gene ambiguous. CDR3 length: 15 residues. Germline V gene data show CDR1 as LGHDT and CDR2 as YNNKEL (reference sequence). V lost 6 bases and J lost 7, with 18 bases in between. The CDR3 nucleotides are TGTGCCAGCAGTCCCCCCTGGGGATCGGACGGGGAGCTGTTTTTT. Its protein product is CASSPPWGSDGELFF.